This record concerns one T cell receptor beta chain sequence. The antigen this receptor binds is unknown. Base qualities were left out, and no much larger clone turns up one base away. This sample was taken from a study of cytotoxic CD8 clonotypes in ibrutinib-treated CLL (dated by TCRdb to the early 2020s). For the wider study: The cohort had 11 relapsed/refractory and roughly 14 treatment-naive patients; 17 to 18 were IGHV unmutated. Responses were partial in roughly 25 patients and complete in 2; after median about 63 months follow-up, about 14 stayed in remission and about twelve progressed. The response samples were drawn at a median of 12 months into treatment, with a range of about 6 to 36 months. Samples averaged roughly 260,000 productive templates and 80,000 to 100,000 productive rearrangements. Longitudinal samples were available for about 30% of the roughly 86 trial participants. Cryopreserved peripheral blood mononuclear cells were collected before treatment, at response, and at either disease progression or sustained remission. Every remission and progressive disease sample was obtained while ibrutinib was still being received by the patients.

This specimen's time point label, interpreted: approximately 2 years on ibrutinib. For TCR beta library preparation, around 1.9 micrograms of genomic DNA were extracted from the cryopreserved PBMCs. Longitudinal blood samples from CLL patients on ibrutinib monotherapy underwent high-throughput TCR beta sequencing. The patients took part in an open-label, single-center phase 2 trial of ibrutinib monotherapy. A MiSeq instrument was used for deep resolution sequencing, which targeted depths ranging from 1 in 1 million up to 1 in 200,000 T cells, with coverage averaging 10x for each clonotype. TCR beta libraries were generated with the immunoSEQ hsTCRB Kit. Processing in the source paper ran as follows. ImmunoSEQ Data Assistant and ImmunoSEQ Analyzer were used for data analysis, and V, D and J genes were assigned according to IMGT definitions. Clonality, which ranges from 0 to 1, was calculated by subtracting the normalized Shannon entropy of productive rearrangement frequencies from one. Only overrepresented clonotypes making up at least 0.05% of each patient's repertoire were included in the public clonotype analysis. Repertoires from approximately 13 age-matched healthy donors in immuneACCESS were used as clonality controls. TCRdb mirrors the immuneACCESS table, restricted to in-frame sequences. Some clones are absent from its copies; in checked studies, under half trace to an unresolved V gene, and the reason for the others is unknown. V and J calls and clone size follow that table, whereas D and trimming were derived from the DNA. The sample table shows about 130,000 clones, and 80% to 90% are seen once. The top ten clonotypes cover about 3.5% of the sample.

CDR1 and CDR2 are drawn from the germline V gene (reference sequence): LNHDA, SQIVND. Including cysteine and phenylalanine, the CDR3 has 15 amino acids. The entry retains the CDR3 DNA only, 45 bases that are in frame from base 1. V drops 3 bases and J drops 4 bases, leaving 13 bases in between. Overall results and qualifications from the work: Sampling times were not matched between sustained-remission and progressing patients, and lymph node repertoires were not studied. An increase in clonality was observed at ibrutinib response, with clonality remaining stable during sustained remission and falling back toward baseline at progression. Baseline clonality was found to be higher than that of age-matched healthy donors and was strongly correlated with circulating CD8+ T-cell counts. Public clonotypes were rare and either shrank or stayed stable during treatment, and the rise in clonality at ibrutinib response reflected expansion of private clonotypes.

Here the sequenced sample was PBMCs, taken after 24 months of ibrutinib treatment. The sequence joins TRBV19 to TRBJ1-5; the D gene is not confidently resolved. This receptor was identified in a human donor with chronic lymphocytic leukemia. The DNA is TGTGCCAGTAGTATTTTTCCAGGATTAAATCAGCCCCAGCATTTT. This codes for CASSIFPGLNQPQHF.